The rows below give T cell receptor beta chains drawn from one sample of a study of vaccination and CD4 T cells after COVID-19. Their antigens remain unidentified. TCRdb re-analysed the PCR reads in MiXCR, keeping a single row per CDR3 protein. The sample comprises roughly 20,000 distinct CDR3 sequences, around a quarter of which are singletons, and approximately 10% rests with the top ten. The specimen was cultured CD4+ T cells from blood. Receptor source: a human donor with COVID-19. CDR3s leave out the opening cysteine and the closing phenylalanine or tryptophan. Fields, in order: J gene, V gene, clone size, CDR3 protein. Expanded clones are given a class, and other clones once, few, many or no size at all.

J: TRBJ1-5; V: TRBV6-5; size: medium-sized; CDR3: ASSYSAGNQPQH
J: TRBJ1-6; V: TRBV19; size: .; CDR3: ASSKTGTGGSPLH
J: TRBJ2-1; V: TRBV11-3; size: .; CDR3: ASSLVSRVGEQF
J: TRBJ1-2; V: TRBV20-1; size: few; CDR3: SVKRDTPNYGYT
J: TRBJ2-1; V: TRBV5-4; size: few; CDR3: ASSGLAGYQRF
J: TRBJ1-5; V: TRBV20-1; size: .; CDR3: SAKETGRTSNQPQH
J: TRBJ2-6; V: TRBV7-9; size: few; CDR3: ASSFGVQEANVLT
J: TRBJ2-1; V: TRBV11-3; size: .; CDR3: ASSLSTSSYNEQF
J: TRBJ1-5; V: TRBV12-3/TRBV12-4; size: few; CDR3: ASSLDRDQPQH
J: TRBJ1-6; V: TRBV5-4; size: .; CDR3: ASSLGAANSPLH
J: TRBJ1-1; V: TRBV27; size: .; CDR3: ASSSPAAGTEAF
J: TRBJ2-7; V: TRBV6-1; size: .; CDR3: ASTKDRELSYEQY
J: TRBJ1-1; V: TRBV5-1; size: .; CDR3: ASSFQTGSTEAF
J: TRBJ1-6; V: TRBV20-1; size: .; CDR3: SARGTATSPLH
J: TRBJ1-6; V: TRBV27; size: .; CDR3: ASSFTGITNSPLH
J: TRBJ2-4; V: TRBV5-1; size: .; CDR3: ASSPLAGDFVKNIQY
J: TRBJ1-2; V: TRBV30; size: few; CDR3: AWSEGTGYGYT
J: TRBJ1-5; V: TRBV27; size: few; CDR3: ASSLGAGSQPQH
J: TRBJ1-1; V: TRBV28; size: .; CDR3: ASSFQGAGNTEAF
J: TRBJ2-7; V: TRBV27; size: .; CDR3: TPRPFHCEQY
J: TRBJ1-5; V: TRBV7-8; size: .; CDR3: ASSLVGTTNQPQH